One sample yielded the 10 T cell receptor beta chains listed below, sequenced in a study of blood T cells in healthy people across ages. The authors ran a second PCR of roughly 6 to 12 cycles using a sample-barcoded 5' primer and a J-beta primer mix. TCRdb analysed the 5' RACE reads with MiXCR anew, one entry per CDR3 protein. The sample lists 800,000 to 900,000 distinct CDR3 sequences, around 68% occurring once. Sequences were obtained from blood. The receptors originated from a man between 25 and 39 years old in good health.

The chain combines TRBV12-3 or TRBV12-4 with TRBJ2-5, with a possible D match to TRBD2 (5 bases). The germline V and J ends were trimmed by 5 bases and 5 bases, with 9 bases remaining between them. There are 12 residues in the CDR3. The CDR3 loop reads CASSGLGETQYF. In nucleotides, the CDR3 is TGTGCCAGCAGTGGACTGGGGGAGACCCAGTACTTC.

This clonotype occurred many times. V and J are TRBV11-2 and TRBJ2-3, with 15 nucleotides matching TRBD2. This CDR3 contains 17 residues. CDR1 SGHAT and CDR2 FQNNGV come from the germline V gene. V lost 5 bases, J lost 2 bases, and 5 bases stayed unmatched. The CDR3 loop reads CASSTGTSGGYTDTQYF. The CDR3 region has the DNA TGTGCCAGCAGCACCGGGACTAGCGGGGGGTACACAGATACGCAGTATTTT.

The chain combines TRBV4-1 with TRBJ1-2; no clear D. Trimming cost V 4 bases and J 4 bases, with 16 bases left between them. The CDR3 is 15 residues long. Germline CDR1 and CDR2: MGHRA and YSYEKL. The chain's CDR3 is CASSLAVGLGYGYTF. DNA of the CDR3: TGCGCCAGCAGCCTCGCGGTCGGATTAGGCTATGGCTACACCTTC.

The V call is TRBV2, the J call TRBJ1-2; TRBD1 matches 10 bases. CDR3 size: 15 residues. Germline CDR1 SNHLY, CDR2 FYNNEI. V was pared by 1 base and J by 6 bases, with 5 bases of the junction left unmatched. The CDR3 spells CASSEGDRGGHGYTF. The CDR3 bases are TGTGCCAGCAGTGAAGGGGACAGGGGAGGACATGGCTACACCTTC.

The CDR3: CAISESRRQVTPEAFF. CDR3 DNA: TGTGCCATCAGTGAGTCAAGGAGACAAGTAACCCCTGAAGCTTTCTTT. This chain links TRBV10-3 with TRBJ1-1; D gene unclear. The CDR3 spans 16 residues. Trimming removed 0 bases at V and 6 bases at J, with 17 bases between. Germline CDR1 is ENHRY and CDR2 is SYGVKD.

The chain employs TRBV28 and TRBJ2-1; 8 positions match TRBD1. The trim removed 2 bases at V and 4 bases at J, leaving 4 bases unmatched. CDR3 length: 15 amino acids. Germline CDR1 reads MDHEN; CDR2 reads SYDVKM. CDR3 amino acids: CASSLRTGIYNEQFF. The DNA for the CDR3 is TGTGCCAGCAGTTTACGGACAGGGATTTACAATGAGCAGTTCTTC.

This chain uses TRBV28 with TRBJ1-1; D is unresolved. Germline CDR1 MDHEN, CDR2 SYDVKM. The CDR3 spans 14 residues. V was pared by 3 bases and J by 1 base, with 9 bases between. CDR3 region: CASSFRRQNTEAFF. CDR3 coding DNA: TGTGCCAGCAGTTTCCGCAGACAGAACACTGAAGCTTTCTTT.

This clonotype was seen only a few times. The chain employs TRBV7-2 and TRBJ2-1, with 7 nucleotides matching TRBD2. After removal of 5 bases from V and 4 bases from J, the junction contained 11 bases not matched to a gene. Germline V CDR1 and CDR2: SGHTA, FQGNSA. There are 16 residues in the CDR3. DNA for the CDR3: TGTGCCAGCAGCCCACCGGGGCTAGCGGCTTACAATGAGCAGTTCTTC. Translated, it gives CASSPPGLAAYNEQFF.

The V gene is TRBV15, the J gene TRBJ2-1; 8 nucleotides align to TRBD2. Judging by the DNA end, TRBJ2-7 fits better; the J call may be wrong. This CDR3 comprises 15 residues. Germline loops: CDR1 LNHNV, CDR2 YYDKDF (reference sequence). CDR3 coding DNA: TGTGCCACCAGTGTCGGGAGGGGTTCTTACAATGAGCAGTACTTC. This encodes CATSVGRGSYNEQYF.

The chain combines TRBV29-1 with TRBJ2-1; 10 nucleotides line up with TRBD2. The junction had 2 bases not matched to a gene; V was cut back by 5 bases and J by 4 bases. This CDR3 is 13 amino acids long. Germline V lookup: CDR1 SQVTM, CDR2 ANQGSEA. This CDR3 reads CSVSGGEYNEQFF. The CDR3, as DNA: TGCAGCGTTAGCGGGGGGGAGTACAATGAGCAGTTCTTC.